The clone carrying this T cell receptor beta chain occurred once. Its matching antigen is unknown. The CDR3 contains 16 residues. The V gene's germline CDR1 is MNHEY and CDR2 SMNVEV (reference sequence). Trimming removed 5 bases from V and 2 bases from J; junction bases left unmatched: 9. This sample was taken from a study of shared clonotypes between healthy human individuals. Overall study results and limits: Naive subsets typically showed greater estimated richness than memory subsets. Genetic and exposure-history diversity was limited by the few donors.

Naive CD8 cells lacked CD45RO, underwent positive selection for CCR7 and left out terminally differentiated effector memory CD45RA+ cells. Sorted-subset replicate PCR reactions contained 200 to 250 ng DNA, corresponding to about 30,000 T cell genomes. Clones were read by immunoSEQ multiplex PCR, and TCRdb kept only the in-frame ones, dropping some. Counted here are roughly 590,000 clones, about 95% occurring once; the ten biggest clones make up roughly 0.1%. The chain uses TRBV27 and TRBJ2-7, with 10 bases fitting TRBD1. Sequencing was performed on naive CD8+ T cells sorted from blood. The TCR originated in a woman aged 25 to 39 in good health. The CDR3 DNA sequence: TGTGCCAGCAGTCACAAATCGGGACAGGGGACCTACGAGCAGTACTTC. This encodes CASSHKSGQGTYEQYF.